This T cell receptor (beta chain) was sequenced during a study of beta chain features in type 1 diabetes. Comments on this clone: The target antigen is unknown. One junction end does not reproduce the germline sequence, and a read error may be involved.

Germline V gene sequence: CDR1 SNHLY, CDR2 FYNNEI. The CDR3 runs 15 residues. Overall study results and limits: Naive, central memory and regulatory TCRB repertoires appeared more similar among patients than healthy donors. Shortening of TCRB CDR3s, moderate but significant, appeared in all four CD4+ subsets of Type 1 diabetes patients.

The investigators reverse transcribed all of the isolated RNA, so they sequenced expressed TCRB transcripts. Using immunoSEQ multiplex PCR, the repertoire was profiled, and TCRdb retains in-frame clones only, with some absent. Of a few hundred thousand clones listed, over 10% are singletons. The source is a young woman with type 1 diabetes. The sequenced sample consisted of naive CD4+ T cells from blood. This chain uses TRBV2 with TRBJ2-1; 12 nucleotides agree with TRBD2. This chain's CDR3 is CASREGLAGYNEQFF. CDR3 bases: TGTGCCAGCAGGGAAGGACTAGCGGGGTACAATGAGCAGTTCTTC. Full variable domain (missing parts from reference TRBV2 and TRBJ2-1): EPEVTQTPSHQVTQMGQEVILRCVPISNHLYFYWYRQILGQKVEFLVSFYNNEISEKSEIFDDQFSVERPDGSNFTLKIRSTKLEDSAMYFCASREGLAGYNEQFFGPGTRLTVL.